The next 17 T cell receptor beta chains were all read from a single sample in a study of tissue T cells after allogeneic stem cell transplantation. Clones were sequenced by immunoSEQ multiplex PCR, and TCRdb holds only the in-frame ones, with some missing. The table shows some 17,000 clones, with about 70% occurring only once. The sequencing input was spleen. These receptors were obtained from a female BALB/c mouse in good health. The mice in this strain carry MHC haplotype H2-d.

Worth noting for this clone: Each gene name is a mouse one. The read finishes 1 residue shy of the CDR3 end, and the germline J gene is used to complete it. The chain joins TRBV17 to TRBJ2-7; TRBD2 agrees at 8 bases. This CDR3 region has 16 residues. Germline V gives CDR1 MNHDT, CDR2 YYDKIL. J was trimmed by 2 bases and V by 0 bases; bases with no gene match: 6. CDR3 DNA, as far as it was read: TGTGCTAGCAGTAGAGATAGGCTGGGGGGACCCTATGAACAGTAC. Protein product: CASSRDRLGGPYEQY. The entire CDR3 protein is CASSRDRLGGPYEQYF.

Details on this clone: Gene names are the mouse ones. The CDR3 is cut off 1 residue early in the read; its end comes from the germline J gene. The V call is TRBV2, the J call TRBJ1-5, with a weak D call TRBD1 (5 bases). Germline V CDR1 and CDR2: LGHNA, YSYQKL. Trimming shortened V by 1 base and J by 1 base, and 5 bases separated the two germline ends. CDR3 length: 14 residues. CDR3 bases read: TGTGCCAGCAGCCAAGGACAGAACAACCAGGCTCCGCTT. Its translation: CASSQGQNNQAPL. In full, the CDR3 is CASSQGQNNQAPLF.

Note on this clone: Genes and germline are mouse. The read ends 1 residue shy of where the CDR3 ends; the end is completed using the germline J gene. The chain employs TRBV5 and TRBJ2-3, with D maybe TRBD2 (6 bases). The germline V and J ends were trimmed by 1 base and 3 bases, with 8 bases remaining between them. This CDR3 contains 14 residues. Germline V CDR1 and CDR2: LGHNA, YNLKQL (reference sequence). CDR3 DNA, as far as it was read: TGTGCCAGCAGCCAAGCCCTGGGGGCAGAAACGCTGTAT. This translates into CASSQALGAETLY. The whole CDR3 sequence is CASSQALGAETLYF.

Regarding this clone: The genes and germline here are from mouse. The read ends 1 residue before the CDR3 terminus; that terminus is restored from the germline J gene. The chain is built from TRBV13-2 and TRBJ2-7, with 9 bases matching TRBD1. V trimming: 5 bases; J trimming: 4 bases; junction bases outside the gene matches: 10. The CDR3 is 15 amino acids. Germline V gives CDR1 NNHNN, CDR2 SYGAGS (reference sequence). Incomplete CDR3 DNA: TGTGCCAGCGGCGCCGGGACAGGGACCCCTTATGAACAGTAC. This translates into CASGAGTGTPYEQY. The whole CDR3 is CASGAGTGTPYEQYF.

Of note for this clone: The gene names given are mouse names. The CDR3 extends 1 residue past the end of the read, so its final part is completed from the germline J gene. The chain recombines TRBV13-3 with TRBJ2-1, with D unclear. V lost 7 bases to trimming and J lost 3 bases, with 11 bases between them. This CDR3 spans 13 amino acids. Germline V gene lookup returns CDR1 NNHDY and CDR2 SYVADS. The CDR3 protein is CASSVGSYAEQFF. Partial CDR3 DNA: TGTGCCAGCTCGGTCGGTAGCTATGCTGAGCAGTTC.

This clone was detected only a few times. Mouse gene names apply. CDR3 in amino acids: CTCSAGQNNNQAPLF. The CDR3 DNA, read in part, is TGCACCTGCAGTGCAGGACAGAATAACAACCAGGCTCCGCTT. The V gene is TRBV1, the J gene TRBJ1-5; a possible D gene is TRBD1 (5 bases). Read coverage stops 1 residue before the CDR3 terminus; the germline J gene supplies the remainder. The CDR3 consists of 15 residues. Germline loops: CDR1 NSQYPW, CDR2 LRSPGD (reference sequence). V lost 1 base and J 0 bases, leaving 7 bases between the germline ends.

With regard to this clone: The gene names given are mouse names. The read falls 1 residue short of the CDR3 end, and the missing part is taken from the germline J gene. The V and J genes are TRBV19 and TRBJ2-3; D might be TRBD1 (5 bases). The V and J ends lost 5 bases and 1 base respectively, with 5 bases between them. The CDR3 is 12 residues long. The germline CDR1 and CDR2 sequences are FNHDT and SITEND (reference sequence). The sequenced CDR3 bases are TGTGCCAGCAGGACAGGTGCAGAAACGCTGTAT. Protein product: CASRTGAETLY. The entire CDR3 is CASRTGAETLYF.

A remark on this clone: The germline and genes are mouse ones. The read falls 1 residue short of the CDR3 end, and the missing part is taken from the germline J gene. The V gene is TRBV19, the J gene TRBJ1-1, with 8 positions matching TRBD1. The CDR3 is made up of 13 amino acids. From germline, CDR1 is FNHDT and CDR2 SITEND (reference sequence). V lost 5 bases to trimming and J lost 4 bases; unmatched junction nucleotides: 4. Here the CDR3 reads CASRRGQATEVFF. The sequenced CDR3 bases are TGTGCCAGCAGGCGGGGACAGGCCACAGAAGTCTTC.

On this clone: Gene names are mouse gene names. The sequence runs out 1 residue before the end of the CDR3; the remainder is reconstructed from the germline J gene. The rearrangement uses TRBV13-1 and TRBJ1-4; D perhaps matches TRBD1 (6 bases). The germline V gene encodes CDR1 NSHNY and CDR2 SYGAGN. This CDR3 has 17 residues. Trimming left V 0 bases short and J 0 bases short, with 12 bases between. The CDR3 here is CASSDERTEISNERLFF. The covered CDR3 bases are TGTGCCAGCAGTGATGAAAGGACAGAGATTTCCAACGAAAGATTATTT.

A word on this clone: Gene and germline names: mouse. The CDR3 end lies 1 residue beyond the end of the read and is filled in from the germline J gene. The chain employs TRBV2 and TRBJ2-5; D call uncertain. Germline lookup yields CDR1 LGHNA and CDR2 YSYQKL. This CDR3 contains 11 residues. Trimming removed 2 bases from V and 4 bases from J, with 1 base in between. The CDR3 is CASSQKDTQYF. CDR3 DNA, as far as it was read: TGTGCCAGCAGCCAAAAAGACACCCAGTAC.

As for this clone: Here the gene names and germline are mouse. CDR3 in amino acids: CASSPAETLYF. The DNA read from the CDR3 is TGTGCCAGCAGCCCTGCAGAAACGCTGTAT. The V gene is TRBV4, the J gene TRBJ2-3; D uncertain. The CDR3 is cut off 1 residue early in the read; its end comes from the germline J gene. Germline V gives CDR1 LGHDT, CDR2 YNNKQL (reference sequence). The V and J ends lost 5 bases and 2 bases respectively, with 2 bases between them. This CDR3 region has 11 residues.

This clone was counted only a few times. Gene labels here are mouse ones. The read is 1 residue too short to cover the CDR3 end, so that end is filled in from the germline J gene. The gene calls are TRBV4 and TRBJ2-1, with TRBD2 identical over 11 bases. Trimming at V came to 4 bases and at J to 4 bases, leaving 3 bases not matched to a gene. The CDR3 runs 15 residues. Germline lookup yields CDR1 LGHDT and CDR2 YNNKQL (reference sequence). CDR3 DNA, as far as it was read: TGTGCCAGCAGCTCCCGGGACTGGGGGTATGCTGAGCAGTTC. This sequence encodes CASSSRDWGYAEQF. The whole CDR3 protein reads CASSSRDWGYAEQFF.

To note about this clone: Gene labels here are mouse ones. The sequenced part of the CDR3 DNA is TGCACCTGCAGTGCCAACAAAAACACAGAAGTCTTC. Amino acid sequence: CTCSANKNTEVF. The whole CDR3 protein reads CTCSANKNTEVFF. The chain is built from TRBV1 and TRBJ1-1, with no clear D. The read ends 1 residue shy of where the CDR3 ends; the end is completed using the germline J gene. The CDR3 extends over 13 amino acids. Trimming stripped 3 bases from V and 1 base from J, with 6 bases between. Germline values: CDR1 NSQYPW, CDR2 LRSPGD (reference sequence).

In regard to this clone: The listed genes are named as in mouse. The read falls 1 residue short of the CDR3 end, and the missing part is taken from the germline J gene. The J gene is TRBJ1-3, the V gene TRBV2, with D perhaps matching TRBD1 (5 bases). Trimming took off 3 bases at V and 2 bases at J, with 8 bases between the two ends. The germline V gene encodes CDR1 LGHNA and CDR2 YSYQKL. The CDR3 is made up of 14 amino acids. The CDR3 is CASSHTGTGNTLYF. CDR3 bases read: TGTGCCAGCAGCCACACAGGTACTGGAAATACGCTCTAT.

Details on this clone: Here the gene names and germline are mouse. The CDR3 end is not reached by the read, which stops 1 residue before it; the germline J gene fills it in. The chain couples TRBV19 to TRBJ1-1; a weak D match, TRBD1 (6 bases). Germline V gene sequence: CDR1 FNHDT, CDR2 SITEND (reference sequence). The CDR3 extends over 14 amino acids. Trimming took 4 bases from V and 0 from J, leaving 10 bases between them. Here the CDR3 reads CASSPGQPNTEVFF. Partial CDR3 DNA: TGTGCCAGCAGTCCCGGACAGCCAAACACAGAAGTCTTC. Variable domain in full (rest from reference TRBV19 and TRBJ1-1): GGIITQTPKFLIGQEGQKLTLKCQQNFNHDTMYWYRQDSGKGLRLIYYSITENDLQKGDLSEGYDASREKKSSFSLTVTSAQKNEMAVFLCASSPGQPNTEVFFGKGTRLTVV.

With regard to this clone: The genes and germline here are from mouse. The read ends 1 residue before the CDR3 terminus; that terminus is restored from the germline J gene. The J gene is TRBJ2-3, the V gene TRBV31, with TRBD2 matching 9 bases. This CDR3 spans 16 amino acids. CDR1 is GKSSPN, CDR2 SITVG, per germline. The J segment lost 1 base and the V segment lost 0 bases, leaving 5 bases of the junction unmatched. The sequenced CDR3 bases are TGTGCCTGGAGTCTTTGGGGGGGCGCCGGTGCAGAAACGCTGTAT. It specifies CAWSLWGGAGAETLY. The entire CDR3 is CAWSLWGGAGAETLYF.

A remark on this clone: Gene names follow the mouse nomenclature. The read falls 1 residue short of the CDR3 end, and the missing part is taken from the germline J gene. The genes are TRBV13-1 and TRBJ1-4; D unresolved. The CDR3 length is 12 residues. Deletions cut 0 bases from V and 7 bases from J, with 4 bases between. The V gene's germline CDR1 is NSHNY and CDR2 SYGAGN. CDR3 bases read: TGTGCCAGCAGTGATGGCAGCGAAAGATTATTT. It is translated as CASSDGSERLF. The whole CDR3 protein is CASSDGSERLFF.